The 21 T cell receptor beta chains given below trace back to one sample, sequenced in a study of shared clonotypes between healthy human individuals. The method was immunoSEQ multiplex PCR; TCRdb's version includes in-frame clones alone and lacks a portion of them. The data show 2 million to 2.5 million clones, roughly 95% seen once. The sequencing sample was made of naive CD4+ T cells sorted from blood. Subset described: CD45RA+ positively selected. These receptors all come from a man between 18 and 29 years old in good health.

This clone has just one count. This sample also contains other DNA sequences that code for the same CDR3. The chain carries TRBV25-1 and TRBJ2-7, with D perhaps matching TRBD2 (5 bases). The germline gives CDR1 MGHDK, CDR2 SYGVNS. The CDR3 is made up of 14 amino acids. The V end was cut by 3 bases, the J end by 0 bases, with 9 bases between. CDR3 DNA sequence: TGTGCCAGCAGTGACCCTGGGAGCTCCTACGAGCAGTACTTC. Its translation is CASSDPGSSYEQYF.

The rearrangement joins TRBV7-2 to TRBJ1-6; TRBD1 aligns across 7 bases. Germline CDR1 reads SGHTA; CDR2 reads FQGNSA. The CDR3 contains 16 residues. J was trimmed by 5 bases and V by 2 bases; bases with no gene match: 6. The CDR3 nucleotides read TGTGCCAGCAGCTTAAGGGCCAGGGGGGATAATTCACCCCTCCACTTT. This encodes CASSLRARGDNSPLHF.

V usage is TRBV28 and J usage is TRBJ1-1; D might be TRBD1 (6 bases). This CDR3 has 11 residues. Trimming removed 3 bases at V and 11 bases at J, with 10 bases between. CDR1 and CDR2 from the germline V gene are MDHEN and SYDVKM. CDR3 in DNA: TGTGCCAGCAGTTTCCGAGGGGGGGCTTTCTTT. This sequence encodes CASSFRGGAFF. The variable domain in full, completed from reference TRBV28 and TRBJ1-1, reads DVKVTQSSRYLVKRTGEKVFLECVQDMDHENMFWYRQDPGLGLRLIYFSYDVKMKEKGDIPEGYSVSREKKERFSLILESASTNQTSMYLCASSFRGGAFFGQGTRLTVV.

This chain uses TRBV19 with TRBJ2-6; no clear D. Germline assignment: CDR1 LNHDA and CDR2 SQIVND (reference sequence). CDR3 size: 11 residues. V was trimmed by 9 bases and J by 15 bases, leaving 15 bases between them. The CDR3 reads CASTTFGDLTF. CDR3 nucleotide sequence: TGTGCCAGCACGACCTTTGGCGACCTGACTTTC.

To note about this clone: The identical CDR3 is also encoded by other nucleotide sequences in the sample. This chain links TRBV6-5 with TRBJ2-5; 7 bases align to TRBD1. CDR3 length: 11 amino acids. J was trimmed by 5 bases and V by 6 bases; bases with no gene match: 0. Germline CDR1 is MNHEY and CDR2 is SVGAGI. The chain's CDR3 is CASSRGETQYF. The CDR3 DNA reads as TGTGCCAGCAGCAGGGGGGAGACCCAGTACTTC.

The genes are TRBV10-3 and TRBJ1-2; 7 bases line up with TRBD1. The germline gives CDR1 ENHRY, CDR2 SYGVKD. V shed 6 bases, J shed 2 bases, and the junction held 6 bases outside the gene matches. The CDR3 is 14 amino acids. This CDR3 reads CAISAQGPNYGYTF. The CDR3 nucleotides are TGTGCCATCAGCGCACAGGGGCCCAACTATGGCTACACCTTC.

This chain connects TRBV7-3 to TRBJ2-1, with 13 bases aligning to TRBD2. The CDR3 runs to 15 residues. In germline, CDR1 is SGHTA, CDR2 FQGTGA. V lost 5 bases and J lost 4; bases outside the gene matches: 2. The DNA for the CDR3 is TGTGCCAGCAGCCGGGGACTAGCGGGGTACAATGAGCAGTTCTTC. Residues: CASSRGLAGYNEQFF.

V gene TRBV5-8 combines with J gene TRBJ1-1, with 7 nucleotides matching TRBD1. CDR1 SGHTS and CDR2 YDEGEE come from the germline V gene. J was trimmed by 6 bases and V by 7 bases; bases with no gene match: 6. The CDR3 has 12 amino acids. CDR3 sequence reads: CASLRGGAEAFF. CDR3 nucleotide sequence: TGTGCCAGCCTACGAGGGGGCGCTGAAGCTTTCTTT.

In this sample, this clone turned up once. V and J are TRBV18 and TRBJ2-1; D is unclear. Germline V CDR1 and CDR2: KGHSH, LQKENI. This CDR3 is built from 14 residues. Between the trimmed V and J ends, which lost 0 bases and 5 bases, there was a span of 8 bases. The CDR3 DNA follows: TGTGCCAGCTCACCACCGGCGTCTCACAATGAGCAGTTCTTC. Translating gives CASSPPASHNEQFF.

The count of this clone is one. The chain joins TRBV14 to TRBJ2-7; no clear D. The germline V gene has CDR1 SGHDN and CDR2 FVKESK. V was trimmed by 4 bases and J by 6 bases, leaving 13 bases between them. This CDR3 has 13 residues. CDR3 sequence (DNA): TGTGCCAGCAGCCCCCTCGGAAGGGTCGAGCAGTACTTC. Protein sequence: CASSPLGRVEQYF.

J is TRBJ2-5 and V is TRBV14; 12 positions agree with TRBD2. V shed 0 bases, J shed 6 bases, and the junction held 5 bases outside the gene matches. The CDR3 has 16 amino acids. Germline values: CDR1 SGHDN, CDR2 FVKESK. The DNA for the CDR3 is TGTGCCAGCAGCCAAGATAGGTGGACTAGCGGGAAGACCCAGTACTTC. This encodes CASSQDRWTSGKTQYF.

CDR3 DNA sequence: TGCGCCAGCAGCCAAGATCCCGGGGTGGCCAAAAACATTCAGTACTTC. Translating gives CASSQDPGVAKNIQYF. J is TRBJ2-4 and V is TRBV4-3; the D gene is possibly TRBD2 (5 bases). Germline values: CDR1 LGHNA, CDR2 YSLEER. Deletions cut 0 bases from V and 1 base from J, with 10 bases between. The CDR3 runs 16 residues.

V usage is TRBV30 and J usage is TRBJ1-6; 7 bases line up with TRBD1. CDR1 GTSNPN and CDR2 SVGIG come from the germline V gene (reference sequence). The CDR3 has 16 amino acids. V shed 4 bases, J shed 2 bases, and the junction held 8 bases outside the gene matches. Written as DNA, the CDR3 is TGTGCCTGGACCGGGGACAGAAGCCCCTATAATTCACCCCTCCACTTT. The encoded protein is CAWTGDRSPYNSPLHF.

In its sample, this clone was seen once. The DNA of the CDR3 is TGTGCCAGCTCACCAGTAGGAGGCCTGAACACTGAAGCTTTCTTT. Protein product: CASSPVGGLNTEAFF. The chain is built from TRBV18 and TRBJ1-1; D is unresolved. V dropped 2 bases and J dropped 0 bases, with 10 bases sitting between them. CDR1 is KGHSH and CDR2 is LQKENI in the germline V gene. The CDR3 consists of 15 residues. The full variable domain, rest sourced from reference TRBV18 and TRBJ1-1, is NAGVMQNPRHLVRRRGQEARLRCSPMKGHSHVYWYRQLPEEGLKFMVYLQKENIIDESGMPKERFSAEFPKEGPSILRIQQVVRGDSAAYFCASSPVGGLNTEAFFGQGTRLTVV.

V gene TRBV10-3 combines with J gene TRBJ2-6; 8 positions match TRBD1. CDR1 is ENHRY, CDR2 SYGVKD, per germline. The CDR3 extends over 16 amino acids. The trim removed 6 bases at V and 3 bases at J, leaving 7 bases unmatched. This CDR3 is CAISEDRAGGANVLTF. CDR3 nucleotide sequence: TGTGCCATCAGCGAGGACAGGGCCGGTGGGGCCAACGTCCTGACTTTC.

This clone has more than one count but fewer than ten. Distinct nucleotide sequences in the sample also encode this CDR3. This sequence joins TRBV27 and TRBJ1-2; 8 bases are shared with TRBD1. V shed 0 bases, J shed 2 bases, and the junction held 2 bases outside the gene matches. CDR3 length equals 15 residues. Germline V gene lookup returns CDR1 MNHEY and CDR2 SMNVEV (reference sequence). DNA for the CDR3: TGTGCCAGCAGTTTATCAGGGACAGGCAACTATGGCTACACCTTC. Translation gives CASSLSGTGNYGYTF.

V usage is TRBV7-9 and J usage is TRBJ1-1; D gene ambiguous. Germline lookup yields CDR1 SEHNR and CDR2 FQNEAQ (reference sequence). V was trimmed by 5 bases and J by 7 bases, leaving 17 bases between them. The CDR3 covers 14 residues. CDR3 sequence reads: CASSPWTGEGEAFF. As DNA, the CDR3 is TGTGCCAGCAGCCCCTGGACCGGCGAGGGTGAAGCTTTCTTT.

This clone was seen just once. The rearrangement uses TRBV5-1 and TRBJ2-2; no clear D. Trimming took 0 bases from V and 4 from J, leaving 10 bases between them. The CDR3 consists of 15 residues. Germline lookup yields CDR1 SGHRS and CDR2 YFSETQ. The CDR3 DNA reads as TGCGCCAGCAGCTTGGAGGTGGGCAGCACCGGGGAGCTGTTTTTT. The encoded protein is CASSLEVGSTGELFF.

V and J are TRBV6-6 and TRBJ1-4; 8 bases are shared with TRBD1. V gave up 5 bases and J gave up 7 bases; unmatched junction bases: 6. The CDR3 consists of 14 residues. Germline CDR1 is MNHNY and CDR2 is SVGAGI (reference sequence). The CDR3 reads CASSLQGAVEKLFF. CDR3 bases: TGTGCCAGCAGTCTCCAGGGGGCGGTTGAAAAACTGTTTTTT.

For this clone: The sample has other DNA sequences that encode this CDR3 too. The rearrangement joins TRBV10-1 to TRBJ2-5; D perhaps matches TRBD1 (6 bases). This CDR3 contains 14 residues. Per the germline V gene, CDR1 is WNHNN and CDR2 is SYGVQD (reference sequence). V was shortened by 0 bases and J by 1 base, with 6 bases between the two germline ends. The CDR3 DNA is TGCGCCAGCAGTGAGTCCAGGGGCCAAGAGACCCAGTACTTC. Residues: CASSESRGQETQYF.

CDR3 sequence reads: CASSLEGHSTDTQYF. DNA of the CDR3: TGTGCCAGCAGCTTAGAGGGTCACAGCACAGATACGCAGTATTTT. The chain couples TRBV11-2 to TRBJ2-3; no firm D call. The CDR3 runs to 15 residues. Trimming cost V 0 bases and J 0 bases, with 7 bases left between them. Germline V gives CDR1 SGHAT, CDR2 FQNNGV.